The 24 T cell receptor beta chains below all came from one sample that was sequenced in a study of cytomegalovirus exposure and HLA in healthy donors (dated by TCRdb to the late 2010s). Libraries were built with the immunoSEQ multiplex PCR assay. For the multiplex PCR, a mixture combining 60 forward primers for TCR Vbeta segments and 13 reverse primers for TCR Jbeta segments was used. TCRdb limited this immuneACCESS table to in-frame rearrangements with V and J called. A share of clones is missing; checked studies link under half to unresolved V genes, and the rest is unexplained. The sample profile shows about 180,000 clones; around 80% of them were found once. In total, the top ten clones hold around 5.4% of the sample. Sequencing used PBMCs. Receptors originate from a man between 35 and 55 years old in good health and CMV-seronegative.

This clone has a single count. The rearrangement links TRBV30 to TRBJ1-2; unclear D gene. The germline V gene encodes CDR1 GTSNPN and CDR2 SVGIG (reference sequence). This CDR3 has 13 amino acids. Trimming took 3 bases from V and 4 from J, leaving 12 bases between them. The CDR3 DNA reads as TGTGCCTGGAGAGCCCACAGATCCTATGGCTACACCTTC. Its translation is CAWRAHRSYGYTF.

In nucleotides, the CDR3 is TGCGCCAGCAGTCAGGGGCCCCGGGACAGGCCCCCCATGGGAAATGAGCAGTTCTTC. Encoded protein: CASSQGPRDRPPMGNEQFF. The chain couples TRBV23-1 to TRBJ2-1, with 8 bases fitting TRBD1. TRBV23-1 is noted as an ORF with a role that remains uncertain. V was pared by 3 bases and J by 7 bases, with 20 bases of the junction left unmatched. The CDR3 covers 19 residues.

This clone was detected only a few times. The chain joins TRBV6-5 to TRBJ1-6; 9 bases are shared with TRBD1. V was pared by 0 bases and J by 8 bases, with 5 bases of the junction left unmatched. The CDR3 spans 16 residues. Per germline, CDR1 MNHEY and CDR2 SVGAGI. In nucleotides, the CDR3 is TGTGCCAGCAGTTACTCAACGGGACAGGGTCATTCACCCCTCCACTTT. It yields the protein CASSYSTGQGHSPLHF.

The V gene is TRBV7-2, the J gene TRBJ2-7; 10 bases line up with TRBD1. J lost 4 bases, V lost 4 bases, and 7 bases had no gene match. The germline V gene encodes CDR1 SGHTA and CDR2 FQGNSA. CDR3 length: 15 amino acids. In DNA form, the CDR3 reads TGTGCCAGCAGCTCCCCGACAGGGGGCAGGTACGAGCAGTACTTC. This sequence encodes CASSSPTGGRYEQYF.

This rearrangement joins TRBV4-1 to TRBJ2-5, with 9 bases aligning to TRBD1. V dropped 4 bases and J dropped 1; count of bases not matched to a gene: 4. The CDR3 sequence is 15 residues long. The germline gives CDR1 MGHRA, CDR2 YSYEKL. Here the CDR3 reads CASSPDRGFQETQYF. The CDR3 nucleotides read TGCGCCAGCAGCCCGGACAGGGGATTCCAAGAGACCCAGTACTTC.

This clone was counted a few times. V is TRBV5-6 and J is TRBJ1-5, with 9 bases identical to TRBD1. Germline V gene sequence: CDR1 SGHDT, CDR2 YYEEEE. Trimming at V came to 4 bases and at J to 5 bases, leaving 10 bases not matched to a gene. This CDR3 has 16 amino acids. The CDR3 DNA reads TGTGCCAGCAGCCCCTCCGGGACAGGGCGACATCAGCCCCAGCATTTT. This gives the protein CASSPSGTGRHQPQHF.

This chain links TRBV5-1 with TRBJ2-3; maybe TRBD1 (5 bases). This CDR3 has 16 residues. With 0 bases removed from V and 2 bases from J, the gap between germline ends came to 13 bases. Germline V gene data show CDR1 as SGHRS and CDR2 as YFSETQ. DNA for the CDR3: TGCGCCAGCAGCTTGGAGGGGCAGCTATACACAGATACGCAGTATTTT. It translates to CASSLEGQLYTDTQYF.

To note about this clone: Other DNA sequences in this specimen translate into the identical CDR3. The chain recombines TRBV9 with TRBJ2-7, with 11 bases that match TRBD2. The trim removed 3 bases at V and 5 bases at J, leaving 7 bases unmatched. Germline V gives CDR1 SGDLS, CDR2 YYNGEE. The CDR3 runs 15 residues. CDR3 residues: CASSAALAGVHEQYF. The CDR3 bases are TGTGCCAGCAGCGCCGCACTAGCGGGGGTACACGAGCAGTACTTC.

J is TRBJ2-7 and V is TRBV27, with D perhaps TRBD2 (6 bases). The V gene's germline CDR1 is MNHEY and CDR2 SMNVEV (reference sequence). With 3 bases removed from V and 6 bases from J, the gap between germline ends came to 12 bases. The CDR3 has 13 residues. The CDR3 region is CASSLEGGGEQYF. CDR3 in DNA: TGTGCCAGCAGTTTGGAGGGAGGCGGCGAGCAGTACTTC.

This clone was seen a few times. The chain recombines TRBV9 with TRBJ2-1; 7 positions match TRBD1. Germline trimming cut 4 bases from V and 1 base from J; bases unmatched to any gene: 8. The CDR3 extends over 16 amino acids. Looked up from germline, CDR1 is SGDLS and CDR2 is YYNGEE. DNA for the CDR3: TGTGCCAGCAGCACCCGAGGGGGCGCGTCCTACAATGAGCAGTTCTTC. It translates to CASSTRGGASYNEQFF.

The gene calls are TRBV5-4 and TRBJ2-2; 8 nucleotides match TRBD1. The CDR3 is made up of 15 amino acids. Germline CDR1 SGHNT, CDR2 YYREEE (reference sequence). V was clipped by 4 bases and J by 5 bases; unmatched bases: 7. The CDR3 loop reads CASSVRTGQTGELFF. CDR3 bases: TGTGCCAGCAGCGTACGGACAGGGCAAACCGGGGAGCTGTTTTTT.

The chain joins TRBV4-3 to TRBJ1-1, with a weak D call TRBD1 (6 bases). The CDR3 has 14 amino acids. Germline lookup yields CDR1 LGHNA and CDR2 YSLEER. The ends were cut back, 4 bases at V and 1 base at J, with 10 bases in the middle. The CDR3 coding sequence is TGCGCCAGCAGCCGATCACAGGGGAACACTGAAGCTTTCTTT. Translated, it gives CASSRSQGNTEAFF.

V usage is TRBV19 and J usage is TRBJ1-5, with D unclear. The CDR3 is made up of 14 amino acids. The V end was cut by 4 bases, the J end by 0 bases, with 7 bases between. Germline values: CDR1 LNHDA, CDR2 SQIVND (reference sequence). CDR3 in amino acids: CASSSPFSNQPQHF. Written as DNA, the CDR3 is TGTGCCAGTAGTAGTCCATTTAGCAATCAGCCCCAGCATTTT.

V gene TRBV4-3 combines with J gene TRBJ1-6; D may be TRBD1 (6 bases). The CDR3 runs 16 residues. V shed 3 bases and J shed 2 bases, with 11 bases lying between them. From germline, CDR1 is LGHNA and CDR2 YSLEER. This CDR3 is CASSQLGQTYNSPLHF. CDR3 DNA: TGCGCCAGCAGCCAGCTCGGACAGACCTATAATTCACCCCTCCACTTT.

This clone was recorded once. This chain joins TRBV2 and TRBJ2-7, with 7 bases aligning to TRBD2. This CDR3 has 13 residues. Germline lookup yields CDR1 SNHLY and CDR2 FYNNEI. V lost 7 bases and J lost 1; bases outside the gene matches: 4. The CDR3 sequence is CASMGLLSYEQYF. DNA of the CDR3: TGTGCCAGCATGGGACTACTATCCTACGAGCAGTACTTC.

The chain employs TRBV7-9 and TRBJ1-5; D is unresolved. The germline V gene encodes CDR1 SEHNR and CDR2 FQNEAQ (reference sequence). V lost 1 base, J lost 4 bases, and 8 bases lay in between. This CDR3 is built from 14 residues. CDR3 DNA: TGTGCCAGCAGCTTAGACACGGGGAATCAGCCCCAGCATTTT. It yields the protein CASSLDTGNQPQHF.

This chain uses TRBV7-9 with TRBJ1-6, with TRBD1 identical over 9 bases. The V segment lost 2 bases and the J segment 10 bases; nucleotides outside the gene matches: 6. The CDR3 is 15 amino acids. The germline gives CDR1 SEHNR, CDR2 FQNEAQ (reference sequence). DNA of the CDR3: TGTGCCAGCAGCTTAATGGACAGGGGAGGATCACCCCTCCACTTT. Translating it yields CASSLMDRGGSPLHF.

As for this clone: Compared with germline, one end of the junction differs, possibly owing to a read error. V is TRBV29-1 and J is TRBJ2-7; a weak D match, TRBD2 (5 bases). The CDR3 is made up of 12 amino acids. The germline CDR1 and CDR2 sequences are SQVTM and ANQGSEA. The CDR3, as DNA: TGCAGCGCTGAAGATCACGGGATAGAGCAGTACTTC. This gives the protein CSAEDHGIEQYF.

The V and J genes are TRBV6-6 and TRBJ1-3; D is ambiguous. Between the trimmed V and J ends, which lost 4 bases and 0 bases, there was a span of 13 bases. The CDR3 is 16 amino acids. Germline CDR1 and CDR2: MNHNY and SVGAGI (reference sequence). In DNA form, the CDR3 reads TGTGCCAGCAGTTCCGTGCTCGGGAACTCTGGAAACACCATATATTTT. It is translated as CASSSVLGNSGNTIYF.

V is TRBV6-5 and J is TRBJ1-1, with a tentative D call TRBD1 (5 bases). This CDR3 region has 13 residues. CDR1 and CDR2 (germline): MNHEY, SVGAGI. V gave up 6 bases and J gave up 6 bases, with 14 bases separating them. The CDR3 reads CASSRLGGSEAFF. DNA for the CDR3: TGTGCCAGCAGCCGACTGGGGGGGTCTGAAGCTTTCTTT.

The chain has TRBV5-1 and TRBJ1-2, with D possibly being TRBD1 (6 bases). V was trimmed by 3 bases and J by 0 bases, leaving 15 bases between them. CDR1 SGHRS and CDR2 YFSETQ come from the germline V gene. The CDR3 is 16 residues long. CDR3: CASSSPQAGANYGYTF. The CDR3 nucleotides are TGCGCCAGCAGCTCTCCCCAGGCAGGGGCTAACTATGGCTACACCTTC.

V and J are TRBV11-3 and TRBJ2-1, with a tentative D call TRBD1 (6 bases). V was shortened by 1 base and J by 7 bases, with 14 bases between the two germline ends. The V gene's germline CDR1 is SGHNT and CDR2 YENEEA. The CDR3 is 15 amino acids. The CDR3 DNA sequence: TGTGCCAGCAGCTTAGTTAGTGGCAGGGGTAATGAGCAGTTCTTC. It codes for CASSLVSGRGNEQFF.

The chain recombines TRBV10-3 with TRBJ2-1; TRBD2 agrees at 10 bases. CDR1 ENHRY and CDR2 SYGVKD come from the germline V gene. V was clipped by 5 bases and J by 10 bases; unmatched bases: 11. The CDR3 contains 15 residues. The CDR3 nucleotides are TGTGCCATCAGTTTGGGGGATAGCGGGAGGAGCGAGCAGTTCTTC. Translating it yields CAISLGDSGRSEQFF.

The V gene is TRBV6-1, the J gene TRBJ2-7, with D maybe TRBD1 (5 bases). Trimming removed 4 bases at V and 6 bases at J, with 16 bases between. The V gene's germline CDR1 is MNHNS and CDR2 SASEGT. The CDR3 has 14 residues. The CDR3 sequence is CASSVQGWMSEQYF. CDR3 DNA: TGTGCCAGCAGTGTTCAGGGATGGATGAGCGAGCAGTACTTC.